The present TCR beta chain was sequenced within a study of T cell changes during pregnancy in multiple sclerosis. TCRdb keeps only in-frame clones here, not all; method: immunoSEQ multiplex PCR. The sample includes 45,000 to 50,000 clones, about 90% of them seen just once. Per germline, CDR1 ENHRY and CDR2 SYGVKD. Losses at the gene ends were 7 bases for V and 3 bases for J; bases not matched to a gene: 6. This CDR3 has 13 amino acids. The source of this sequence is a female donor in good health, enrolled as a control in a pregnancy study. The V gene is TRBV10-3, the J gene TRBJ2-7; TRBD1 matches at 7 bases. The sample in question was CD4+ T cells from peripheral blood mononuclear cells, obtained in the second trimester of pregnancy. This CDR3 is CAITLTGVYEQYF. The CDR3 region has the DNA TGTGCCATCACCTTAACAGGGGTCTACGAGCAGTACTTC.